These 18 T cell receptor beta chains originate from one sample sequenced in a study of T cell responses to AZD1222 COVID-19 vaccine. Libraries were prepared by immunoSEQ multiplex PCR; TCRdb keeps only in-frame clonotypes and omits some of them. This sample yields over 85,000 clones, of which 88% are seen a single time; roughly 1.5% belongs to the top ten. The starting material was peripheral blood, obtained on day 0 of AZD1222 vaccination. Receptors originate from an adult in good health.

V gene TRBV5-1 combines with J gene TRBJ1-1; D not certain. CDR1 and CDR2 (germline): SGHRS, YFSETQ. V lost 4 bases to trimming and J lost 4 bases, with 11 bases between them. The CDR3 has 13 residues. Here the CDR3 DNA reads TGCGCCAGCAGCGTAAGCGGGATCACTGAAGCTTTCTTT. It specifies CASSVSGITEAFF.

The J gene is TRBJ1-5, the V gene TRBV11-2; 10 bases match TRBD1. V trimming: 0 bases; J trimming: 9 bases; junction bases outside the gene matches: 5. The V gene's germline CDR1 is SGHAT and CDR2 FQNNGV. The CDR3 is made up of 15 amino acids. CDR3 DNA sequence: TGTGCCAGCAGCTTAGATCGGACAGGGGGACGGCCCCAGCATTTT. Its translation: CASSLDRTGGRPQHF.

A few counts support this clone. The sample holds other DNA sequences that translate to the same CDR3. V is TRBV2 and J is TRBJ2-7, with 10 bases fitting TRBD2. V lost 3 bases and J lost 4; bases outside the gene matches: 6. This CDR3 contains 15 residues. Per the germline V gene, CDR1 is SNHLY and CDR2 is FYNNEI. CDR3 amino acids: CASSDVGLARYEQYF. Here the CDR3 DNA reads TGTGCCAGCAGTGATGTGGGACTAGCGAGATACGAGCAGTACTTC.

This clone turned up a few times. The rearrangement links TRBV5-6 to TRBJ1-1; D unresolved. Germline loops: CDR1 SGHDT, CDR2 YYEEEE. Deletions cut 0 bases from V and 3 bases from J, with 6 bases between. The CDR3 is made up of 13 amino acids. Here the CDR3 reads CASSLGKDTEAFF. CDR3 nucleotide sequence: TGTGCCAGCAGCTTGGGGAAGGACACTGAAGCTTTCTTT.

With regard to this clone: Distinct nucleotide sequences in the sample also encode this CDR3. This chain connects TRBV5-1 to TRBJ1-1; D is ambiguous. The CDR3 sequence is 14 residues long. V lost 5 bases to trimming and J lost 0 bases, with 11 bases between them. Germline assignment: CDR1 SGHRS and CDR2 YFSETQ. The CDR3 DNA reads TGCGCCAGCAGTCTCTCGGACCTGAACACTGAAGCTTTCTTT. Its protein product is CASSLSDLNTEAFF.

The chain links TRBV19 to TRBJ2-2, with 10 bases that match TRBD1. The V segment lost 7 bases and the J segment 7 bases; nucleotides outside the gene matches: 9. The CDR3 covers 15 residues. Germline lookup yields CDR1 LNHDA and CDR2 SQIVND (reference sequence). CDR3 nucleotides: TGTGCCAGTACCCCGGGACAGGGGATGATCGGGGAGCTGTTTTTT. It yields the protein CASTPGQGMIGELFF.

The chain recombines TRBV30 with TRBJ1-6; D is possibly TRBD1 (5 bases). The ends were cut back, 5 bases at V and 8 bases at J, with 10 bases in the middle. CDR1 GTSNPN and CDR2 SVGIG come from the germline V gene (reference sequence). This CDR3 is built from 12 residues. The DNA for the CDR3 is TGTGCCTGGTCTCCAGGGTATTCACCCCTCCACTTT. Translating it yields CAWSPGYSPLHF.

The DNA of the CDR3 is TGTGCCAGCAGGAGACAGGGGAGCTCCTACGAGCAGTACTTC. Its protein is CASRRQGSSYEQYF. The chain employs TRBV2 and TRBJ2-7, with 8 bases matching TRBD1. This CDR3 contains 14 residues. The ends lost 6 bases at V and 0 bases at J; junction bases unmatched: 4. Germline V gene sequence: CDR1 SNHLY, CDR2 FYNNEI.

This chain links TRBV5-1 with TRBJ2-7; TRBD1 or TRBD2 may be the D gene (7 bases each). Germline CDR1 is SGHRS and CDR2 is YFSETQ. The CDR3 has 15 residues. V dropped 2 bases and J dropped 5 bases, with 17 bases sitting between them. The CDR3 sequence: CASSFPPGRGHEQYF. The CDR3 coding sequence is TGCGCCAGCAGCTTCCCCCCAGGGAGGGGGCACGAGCAGTACTTC.

This clone turned up a few times. This chain connects TRBV7-9 to TRBJ1-1; D unresolved. The germline V gene has CDR1 SEHNR and CDR2 FQNEAQ (reference sequence). The CDR3 sequence is 12 residues long. The V and J ends lost 7 bases and 8 bases respectively, with 14 bases between them. CDR3 in amino acids: CASNQRSGEAFF. The CDR3 DNA follows: TGTGCCAGCAACCAAAGGTCCGGAGAAGCTTTCTTT.

The chain employs TRBV6-5 and TRBJ2-7; the match to TRBD1 covers 7 bases. The length of the CDR3 is 15 residues. Germline CDR1 and CDR2: MNHEY and SVGAGI. V was pared by 6 bases and J by 0 bases, with 8 bases of the junction left unmatched. CDR3 in DNA: TGTGCCAGCAGCCAGAGACAGGGCGGCTCCTACGAGCAGTACTTC. Translating gives CASSQRQGGSYEQYF.

This chain connects TRBV6-5 to TRBJ1-4; D gene uncertain. The CDR3 is 15 amino acids. The V gene lost 6 bases and the J gene lost 3 bases, with 14 bases spanning the gap. Per the germline V gene, CDR1 is MNHEY and CDR2 is SVGAGI. CDR3 DNA sequence: TGTGCCAGCAGGAGACTATCCGACCCTAATGAAAAACTGTTTTTT. Protein: CASRRLSDPNEKLFF.

The chain is built from TRBV3-1 (or the pseudogene TRBV3-2) and TRBJ1-2; 8 positions match TRBD1. V gave up 1 base and J gave up 2 bases; unmatched junction bases: 6. The CDR3 totals 16 residues. The germline V gene encodes CDR1 LGHDT and CDR2 YNNKEL (reference sequence). In DNA form, the CDR3 reads TGTGCCAGCAGCCAAGTCCTACAGGGGGTAAACTATGGCTACACCTTC. It yields the protein CASSQVLQGVNYGYTF.

The chain employs TRBV27 and TRBJ2-1; D gene ambiguous. Trimming shortened V by 2 bases and J by 1 base, and 3 bases separated the two germline ends. The CDR3 is 13 amino acids. Germline V CDR1 and CDR2: MNHEY, SMNVEV (reference sequence). The CDR3 spells CASSLKSYNEQFF. The DNA for the CDR3 is TGTGCCAGCAGTTTAAAATCCTACAATGAGCAGTTCTTC.

This clone was counted ten times or more. This chain connects TRBV6-1 to TRBJ2-2, with D perhaps TRBD1 (5 bases). The V end was cut by 1 base, the J end by 6 bases, with 12 bases between. There are 15 residues in the CDR3. Germline V lookup: CDR1 MNHNS, CDR2 SASEGT. The DNA for the CDR3 is TGTGCCAGCAGTGAAGGGGAACAGGTCCCCGGGGAGCTGTTTTTT. Its protein is CASSEGEQVPGELFF.

This clone was observed a handful of times. CDR3 nucleotides: TGTGCCAGCAGATCAGGGGCCTTTAGCAATCAGCCCCAGCATTTT. This encodes CASRSGAFSNQPQHF. The gene calls are TRBV6-5 and TRBJ1-5; TRBD1 is a possible D gene (6 bases). The CDR3 has 15 residues. V lost 6 bases and J lost 0, with 12 bases in between. The germline CDR1 and CDR2 sequences are MNHEY and SVGAGI.

This clone was seen a few times. J is TRBJ2-7 and V is TRBV12-3 or TRBV12-4; 8 nucleotides line up with TRBD2. This CDR3 is built from 13 residues. The V segment lost 6 bases and the J segment 6 bases; nucleotides outside the gene matches: 7. The CDR3 loop reads CASSGSGGREQYF. The CDR3, as DNA: TGTGCCAGCAGCGGAAGCGGGGGACGCGAGCAGTACTTC.

V and J are TRBV2 and TRBJ1-2; D might be TRBD1 (6 bases). Germline CDR1 SNHLY, CDR2 FYNNEI. The CDR3 runs 13 residues. V lost 6 bases and J 4 bases, leaving 12 bases between the germline ends. The chain's CDR3 is CASSRQVPYGYTF. The CDR3 DNA reads as TGTGCCAGCAGCCGACAGGTGCCCTATGGCTACACCTTC.